This T cell receptor (beta chain) was profiled in a study of blood T cell repertoires in COVID-19 (dated by TCRdb to the early 2020s). Background on the whole study: The collaborator samples originated in the United States, Italy and Spain and spanned the acute and convalescent phases of COVID-19. The sample metadata nearly always contained a de-identified subject ID, COVID-19 status, age in years and sex. Deeply sampled blood TCRbeta repertoires from subjects exposed to, actively infected with, or recovered from COVID-19 were included in the dataset. Where available, HLA class I and class II types were taken from metadata supplied by the sample provider and were not determined by assay-based typing. The material from the prospective study consisted of cDNA or gDNA derived from T cells, B-cell-depleted T cells, or PBMCs. The repertoires were made available in a free public database intended to serve as a resource for research on the immune response to SARS-CoV-2. The samples were drawn from two sources: the first 160 participants of the ongoing ImmuneRACE study, and 1,000 to 1,500 subjects contributed by 6 global collaborators. Study-wide conclusions, independent of this receptor: Clinical and demographic metadata were provided uncurated, with the amount varying by source and participant.

The CDR3 holds 13 amino acids from the cysteine to the phenylalanine. The retained sequence is limited to the CDR3, 39 bases, with the frame set at the first base. V and J are truncated by 3 bases and 4 bases respectively, leaving an intervening sequence of 9 bases. The germline V gene provides CDR1 LGHNA and CDR2 YSLEER. Each collaborating institution followed its own protocols to collect whole blood in K2EDTA tubes. Collaborator samples were shipped for TCRbeta analysis as frozen whole blood, isolated PBMCs, or DNA extracted from either sample type. TCRbeta CDR3 regions were amplified from genomic DNA using the immunoSEQ Assay, a bias-controlled multiplex PCR. The source study handled its data this way. Within the assay, amplification of reference gene primers was used to estimate how many nucleated cells each sample contained. Sequence reads were collapsed and filtered to measure the absolute abundance of every unique TCRbeta CDR3 rearrangement. For each sample, productive Simpson clonality was calculated as the square root of Simpson's diversity index over productive rearrangements. TCRdb stores this immuneACCESS table with in-frame sequences only. Part of the clones is absent; in the studies checked, under half of the shortfall reflects unresolved V genes, and no reason is known for the rest. V and J calls and clone size follow that table, whereas D and trimming were derived from the DNA. The table for this sample lists some 150,000 clones; over 85% of them were counted only once. Roughly 1.6% of the sample comes from the top ten.

Points on this clone: This receptor's antigen is unknown. Base qualities were left out, and no much larger clone turns up one base away.

The sequence derives from a human donor in a cohort sampled during active COVID-19. Rearrangement joined TRBV4-3 to TRBJ1-2, with no reliable assignment of the D segment. Material for sequencing was peripheral blood. The bases are TGCGCCAGCAGCCAGGAGGGTGGCTATGGCTACACCTTC. Protein translation: CASSQEGGYGYTF.